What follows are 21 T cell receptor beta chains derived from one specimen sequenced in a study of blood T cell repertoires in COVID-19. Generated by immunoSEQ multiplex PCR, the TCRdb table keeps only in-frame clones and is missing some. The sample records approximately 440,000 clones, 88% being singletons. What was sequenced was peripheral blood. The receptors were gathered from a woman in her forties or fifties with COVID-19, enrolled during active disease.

CDR3 sequence (DNA): TGTGCCTGGAGTGTGCAAGGGGGCAGGGACGAGCAGTACTTC. Its protein is CAWSVQGGRDEQYF. V usage is TRBV30 and J usage is TRBJ2-7; TRBD1 matches at 7 bases. This CDR3 comprises 14 residues. Losses at the gene ends were 0 bases for V and 5 bases for J; bases not matched to a gene: 7. CDR1 and CDR2 from the germline V gene are GTSNPN and SVGIG (reference sequence).

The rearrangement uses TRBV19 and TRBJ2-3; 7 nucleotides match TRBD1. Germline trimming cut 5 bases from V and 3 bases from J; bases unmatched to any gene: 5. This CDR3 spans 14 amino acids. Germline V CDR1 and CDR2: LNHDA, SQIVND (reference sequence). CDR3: CASSRTGETDTQYF. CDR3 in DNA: TGTGCCAGTAGTCGGACAGGTGAGACAGATACGCAGTATTTT. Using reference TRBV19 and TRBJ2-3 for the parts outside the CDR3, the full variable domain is DGGITQSPKYLFRKEGQNVTLSCEQNLNHDAMYWYRQDPGQGLRLIYYSQIVNDFQKGDIAEGYSVSREKKESFPLTVTSAQKNPTAFYLCASSRTGETDTQYFGPGTRLTVL.

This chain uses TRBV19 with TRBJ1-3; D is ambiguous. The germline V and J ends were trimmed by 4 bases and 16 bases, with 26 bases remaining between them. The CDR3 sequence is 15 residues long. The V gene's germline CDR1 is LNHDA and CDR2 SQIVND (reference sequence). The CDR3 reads CASSTWRAAANLRYF. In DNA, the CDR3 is TGTGCCAGTAGTACGTGGCGGGCGGCCGCCAATCTACGGTATTTT.

The CDR3 here is CASSPTPRDMNTEAFF. The CDR3 bases are TGTGCCAGCAGCCCTACACCGAGGGACATGAACACTGAAGCTTTCTTT. The chain is built from TRBV5-6 and TRBJ1-1; perhaps TRBD1 as D (6 bases). V lost 4 bases to trimming and J lost 0 bases, with 16 bases between them. This CDR3 contains 16 residues. Germline values: CDR1 SGHDT, CDR2 YYEEEE.

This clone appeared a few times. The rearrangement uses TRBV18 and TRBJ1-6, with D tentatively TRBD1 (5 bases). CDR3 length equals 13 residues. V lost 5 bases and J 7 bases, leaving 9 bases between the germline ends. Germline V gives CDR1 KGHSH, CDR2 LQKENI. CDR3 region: CASSETVNSPLHF. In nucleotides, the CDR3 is TGTGCCAGCTCAGAGACAGTGAATTCACCCCTCCACTTT. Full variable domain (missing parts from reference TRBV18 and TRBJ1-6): NAGVMQNPRHLVRRRGQEARLRCSPMKGHSHVYWYRQLPEEGLKFMVYLQKENIIDESGMPKERFSAEFPKEGPSILRIQQVVRGDSAAYFCASSETVNSPLHFGNGTRLTVT.

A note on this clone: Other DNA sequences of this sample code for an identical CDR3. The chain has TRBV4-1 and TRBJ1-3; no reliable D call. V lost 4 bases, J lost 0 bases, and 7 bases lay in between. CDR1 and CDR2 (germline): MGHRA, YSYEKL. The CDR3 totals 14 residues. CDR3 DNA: TGCGCCAGCAGCCTCCGGGACTCTGGAAACACCATATATTTT. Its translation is CASSLRDSGNTIYF.

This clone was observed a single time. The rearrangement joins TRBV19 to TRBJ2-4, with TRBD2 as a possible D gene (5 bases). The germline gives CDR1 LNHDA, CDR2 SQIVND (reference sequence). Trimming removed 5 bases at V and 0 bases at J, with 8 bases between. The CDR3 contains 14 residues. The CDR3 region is CASSGGLAKNIQYF. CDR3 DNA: TGTGCCAGTAGTGGAGGACTAGCCAAAAACATTCAGTACTTC.

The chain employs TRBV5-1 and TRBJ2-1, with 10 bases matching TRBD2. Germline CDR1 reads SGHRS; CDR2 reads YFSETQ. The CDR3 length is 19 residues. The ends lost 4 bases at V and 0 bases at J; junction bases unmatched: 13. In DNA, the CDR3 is TGCGCCAGCAGCCCAACCCACCCAAGCGGGGGGGTCTCCTACAATGAGCAGTTCTTC. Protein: CASSPTHPSGGVSYNEQFF.

CDR3 sequence: CATSDSGAGANVLTF. The DNA of the CDR3 is TGTGCCACCAGTGACTCAGGGGCTGGGGCCAACGTCCTGACTTTC. The rearrangement joins TRBV24-1 to TRBJ2-6, with D tentatively TRBD1 (6 bases). CDR1 is KGHDR, CDR2 SFDVKD, per germline. The CDR3 loop spans 15 amino acids. V was shortened by 4 bases and J by 2 bases, with 8 bases between the two germline ends.

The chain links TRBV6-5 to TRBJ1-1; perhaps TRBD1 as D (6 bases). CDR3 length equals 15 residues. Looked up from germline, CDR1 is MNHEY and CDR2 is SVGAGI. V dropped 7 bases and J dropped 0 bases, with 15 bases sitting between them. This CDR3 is CASTNGGLMNTEAFF. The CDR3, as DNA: TGTGCCAGCACCAATGGGGGCCTCATGAACACTGAAGCTTTCTTT.

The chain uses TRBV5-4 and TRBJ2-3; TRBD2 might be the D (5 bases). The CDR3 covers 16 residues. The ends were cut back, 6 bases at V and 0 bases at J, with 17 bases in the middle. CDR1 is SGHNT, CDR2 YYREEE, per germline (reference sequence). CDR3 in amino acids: CASTASPGSSTDTQYF. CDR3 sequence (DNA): TGTGCCAGCACCGCGAGTCCGGGGTCTAGCACAGATACGCAGTATTTT.

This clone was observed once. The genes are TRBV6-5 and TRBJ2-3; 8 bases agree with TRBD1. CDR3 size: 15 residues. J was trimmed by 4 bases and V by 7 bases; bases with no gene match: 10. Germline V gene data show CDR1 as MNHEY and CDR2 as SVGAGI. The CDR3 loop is CASIRGQGGSDTQYF. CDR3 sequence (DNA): TGTGCCAGCATAAGAGGACAGGGAGGTTCAGATACGCAGTATTTT.

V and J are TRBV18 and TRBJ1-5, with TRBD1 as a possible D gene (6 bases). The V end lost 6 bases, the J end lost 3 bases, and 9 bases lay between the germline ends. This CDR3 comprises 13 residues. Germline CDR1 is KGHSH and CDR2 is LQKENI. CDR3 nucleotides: TGTGCCAGCTCCCAGGGGATCAATCAGCCCCAGCATTTT. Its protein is CASSQGINQPQHF.

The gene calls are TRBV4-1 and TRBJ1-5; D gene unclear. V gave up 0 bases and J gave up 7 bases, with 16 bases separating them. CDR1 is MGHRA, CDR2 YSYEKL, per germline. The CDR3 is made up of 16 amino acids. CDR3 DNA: TGCGCCAGCAGCCAAGATCAGCAGCTAGAGGGACAGCCCCAGCATTTT. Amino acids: CASSQDQQLEGQPQHF.

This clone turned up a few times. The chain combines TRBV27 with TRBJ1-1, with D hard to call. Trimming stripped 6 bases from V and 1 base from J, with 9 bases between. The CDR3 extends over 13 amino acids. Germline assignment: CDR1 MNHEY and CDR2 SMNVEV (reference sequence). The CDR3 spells CASSLIRNTEAFF. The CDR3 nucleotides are TGTGCCAGCAGCCTAATCCGGAACACTGAAGCTTTCTTT.

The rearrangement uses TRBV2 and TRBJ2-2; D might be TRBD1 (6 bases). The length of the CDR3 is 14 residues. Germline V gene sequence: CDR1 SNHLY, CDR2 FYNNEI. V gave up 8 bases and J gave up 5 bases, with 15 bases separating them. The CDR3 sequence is CASVRGEETGELFF. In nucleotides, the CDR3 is TGTGCCAGCGTCAGGGGAGAGGAAACCGGGGAGCTGTTTTTT. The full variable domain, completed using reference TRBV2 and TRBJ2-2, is EPEVTQTPSHQVTQMGQEVILRCVPISNHLYFYWYRQILGQKVEFLVSFYNNEISEKSEIFDDQFSVERPDGSNFTLKIRSTKLEDSAMYFCASVRGEETGELFFGEGSRLTVL.

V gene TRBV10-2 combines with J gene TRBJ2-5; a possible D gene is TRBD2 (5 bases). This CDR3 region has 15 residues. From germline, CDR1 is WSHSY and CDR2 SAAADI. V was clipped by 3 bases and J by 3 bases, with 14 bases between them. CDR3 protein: CASSDNGRAKETQYF. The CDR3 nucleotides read TGCGCCAGCAGTGATAACGGGCGGGCCAAAGAGACCCAGTACTTC.

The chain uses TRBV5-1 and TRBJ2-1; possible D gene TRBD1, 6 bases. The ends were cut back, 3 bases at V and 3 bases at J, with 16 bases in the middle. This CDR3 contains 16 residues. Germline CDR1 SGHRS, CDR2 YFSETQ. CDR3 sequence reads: CASSSQGPRDYNEQFF. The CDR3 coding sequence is TGCGCCAGCAGCTCACAGGGTCCTCGGGACTACAATGAGCAGTTCTTC.

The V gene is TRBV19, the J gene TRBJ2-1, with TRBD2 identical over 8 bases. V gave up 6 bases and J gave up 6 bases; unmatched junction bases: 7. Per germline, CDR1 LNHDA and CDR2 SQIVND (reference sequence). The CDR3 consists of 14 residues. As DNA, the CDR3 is TGTGCCAGTAGCTTGACTAGCGTAGGCAATGAGCAGTTCTTC. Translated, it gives CASSLTSVGNEQFF. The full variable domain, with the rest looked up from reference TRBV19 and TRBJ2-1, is DGGITQSPKYLFRKEGQNVTLSCEQNLNHDAMYWYRQDPGQGLRLIYYSQIVNDFQKGDIAEGYSVSREKKESFPLTVTSAQKNPTAFYLCASSLTSVGNEQFFGPGTRLTVL.

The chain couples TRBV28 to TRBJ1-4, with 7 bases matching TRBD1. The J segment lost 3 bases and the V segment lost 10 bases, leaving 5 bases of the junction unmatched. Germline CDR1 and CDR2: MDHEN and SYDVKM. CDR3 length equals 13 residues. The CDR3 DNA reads TGTGCCACCCGACAGGGTCCTAATGAAAAACTGTTTTTT. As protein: CATRQGPNEKLFF.

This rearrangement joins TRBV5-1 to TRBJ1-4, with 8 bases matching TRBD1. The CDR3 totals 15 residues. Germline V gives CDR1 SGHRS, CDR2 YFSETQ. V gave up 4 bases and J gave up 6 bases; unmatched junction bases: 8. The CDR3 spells CASSLTGDGDEKLFF. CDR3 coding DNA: TGCGCCAGCAGCCTGACAGGGGACGGGGATGAAAAACTGTTTTTT.